These 29 T cell receptor beta chains were all obtained from the same sample, sequenced in a study of T cell responses to AZD1222 COVID-19 vaccine. Libraries were prepared by immunoSEQ multiplex PCR; TCRdb keeps only in-frame clonotypes and omits some of them. Altogether roughly 100,000 clones are present, roughly nine tenths being singletons, with the ten largest covering 35% to 55%. The sample consisted of peripheral blood, taken 28 days after the second AZD1222 dose. The receptors shown here come from an adult who received the AZD1222 COVID-19 vaccine.

This clone has more than one count but fewer than ten. The gene calls are TRBV12-2 and TRBJ2-2; TRBD1, the table's D call, was not compared with the DNA. TRBV12-2 is a documented pseudogene. This CDR3 comprises 17 residues. CDR3 loop: CASRFLRGLANTGELFF. The CDR3 DNA follows: TGTGCAAGTCGCTTTCTCAGGGGTTTGGCCAACACCGGGGAGCTGTTTTTT.

The rearrangement links TRBV7-9 to TRBJ1-1, with TRBD1 as a possible D gene (5 bases). Trimming took 6 bases from V and 4 from J, leaving 18 bases between them. Per germline, CDR1 SEHNR and CDR2 FQNEAQ (reference sequence). CDR3 length: 15 amino acids. The CDR3 spells CASRAGVGKSTEAFF. The CDR3 coding sequence is TGTGCCAGCAGAGCGGGGGTTGGTAAAAGCACTGAAGCTTTCTTT.

V usage is TRBV28 and J usage is TRBJ2-7; 10 bases are shared with TRBD2. CDR3 length: 15 amino acids. Germline CDR1 is MDHEN and CDR2 is SYDVKM. The V segment lost 5 bases and the J segment 6 bases; nucleotides outside the gene matches: 10. The CDR3 sequence is CASSPSGSRAGEQYF. For the CDR3, the DNA is TGTGCCAGCAGTCCTAGCGGGAGTAGGGCTGGCGAGCAGTACTTC. Full variable domain (outside the CDR3, taken from reference TRBV28 and TRBJ2-7): DVKVTQSSRYLVKRTGEKVFLECVQDMDHENMFWYRQDPGLGLRLIYFSYDVKMKEKGDIPEGYSVSREKKERFSLILESASTNQTSMYLCASSPSGSRAGEQYFGPGTRLTVT.

V and J are TRBV11-2 and TRBJ1-1, with a weak D call TRBD1 (6 bases). Germline CDR1 and CDR2: SGHAT and FQNNGV. The CDR3 is 14 residues long. Trimming cost V 3 bases and J 5 bases, with 13 bases left between them. This chain's CDR3 is CASSFTGSNTEAFF. DNA for the CDR3: TGTGCCAGCAGCTTCACAGGGAGTAATACTGAAGCTTTCTTT.

This clone came up a few times. V gene TRBV2 combines with J gene TRBJ1-3; D unclear. This CDR3 region has 15 residues. The V gene's germline CDR1 is SNHLY and CDR2 FYNNEI. The V gene lost 4 bases and the J gene lost 2 bases, with 12 bases spanning the gap. CDR3 coding DNA: TGTGCCAGCAGTGTTAGAAAGGGAACTGGAAACACCATATATTTT. Its protein is CASSVRKGTGNTIYF. Full variable domain (rest looked up from reference TRBV2 and TRBJ1-3): EPEVTQTPSHQVTQMGQEVILRCVPISNHLYFYWYRQILGQKVEFLVSFYNNEISEKSEIFDDQFSVERPDGSNFTLKIRSTKLEDSAMYFCASSVRKGTGNTIYFGEGSWLTVV.

This clone was seen once. The chain couples TRBV19 to TRBJ2-7; 9 bases are a match to TRBD1. Germline V gene lookup returns CDR1 LNHDA and CDR2 SQIVND (reference sequence). This CDR3 region has 15 residues. The junction had 11 bases not matched to a gene; V was cut back by 6 bases and J by 5 bases. In nucleotides, the CDR3 is TGTGCCAGTAGCGCTCCCGGGACAGGGTACCACGAGCAGTACTTC. It codes for CASSAPGTGYHEQYF.

The rearrangement uses TRBV19 and TRBJ2-6; perhaps D is TRBD1 or TRBD2 (5 bases each). The V gene's germline CDR1 is LNHDA and CDR2 SQIVND (reference sequence). CDR3 length: 15 amino acids. The V end was cut by 2 bases, the J end by 1 base, with 6 bases between. For the CDR3, the DNA is TGTGCCAGTAGTATATGGGGGTCTGGGGCCAACGTCCTGACTTTC. Translating it yields CASSIWGSGANVLTF.

The gene calls are TRBV9 and TRBJ2-5, with a possible D match to TRBD2 (7 bases). The germline gives CDR1 SGDLS, CDR2 YYNGEE. Trimming took off 4 bases at V and 4 bases at J, with 20 bases between the two ends. CDR3 length: 16 residues. CDR3 sequence (DNA): TGTGCCAGCAGCCCTCGGGGGGCCGGGGGTGGAGAGACCCAGTACTTC. Its translation is CASSPRGAGGGETQYF.

The chain is built from TRBV7-3 and TRBJ2-3; 12 bases match TRBD2. Looked up from germline, CDR1 is SGHTA and CDR2 is FQGTGA. J gave up 5 bases and V 5 bases, and 11 bases lay outside the gene matches. The CDR3 has 17 amino acids. Here the CDR3 DNA reads TGTGCCAGCAGCCCTACCTTGACTAGCGGGAGAATAGATACGCAGTATTTT. Its protein product is CASSPTLTSGRIDTQYF.

This clone was seen only once. This sequence joins TRBV12-3 or TRBV12-4 and TRBJ1-5; no clear D. The CDR3 is made up of 11 amino acids. V lost 1 base to trimming and J lost 6 bases, with 1 base between them. CDR3 amino acids: CASSLGQPQHF. The CDR3 region has the DNA TGTGCCAGCAGTTTAGGTCAGCCCCAGCATTTT.

The chain joins TRBV4-3 to TRBJ2-1; 7 bases fit TRBD2. The CDR3 runs to 15 residues. Germline-derived CDR1 and CDR2 are LGHNA and YSLEER. J gave up 13 bases and V 1 base, and 13 bases lay outside the gene matches. The DNA of the CDR3 is TGCGCCAGCAGCCAAGTGGTGGGTAGCGGGCCCCCCCAGTTCTTC. Encoded protein: CASSQVVGSGPPQFF.

The chain is built from TRBV30 and TRBJ2-7; D unresolved. CDR1 and CDR2 (germline): GTSNPN, SVGIG (reference sequence). The CDR3 is 10 amino acids. The CDR3 is CAGGLYEQYF. The CDR3 region has the DNA TGTGCTGGTGGGCTCTACGAGCAGTACTTC.

This chain uses TRBV25-1 with TRBJ2-1, with D perhaps matching TRBD1 or TRBD2 (5 bases each). CDR3 length: 14 residues. Germline lookup yields CDR1 MGHDK and CDR2 SYGVNS. V gave up 6 bases and J gave up 5 bases, with 14 bases separating them. CDR3 in amino acids: CASRNTGLNNEQFF. The CDR3 DNA reads as TGTGCCAGCAGAAATACGGGGCTAAACAATGAGCAGTTCTTC.

This clone appeared a single time. This sample also contains other DNA sequences that code for the same CDR3. The chain couples TRBV18 to TRBJ2-3; D not certain. This CDR3 has 12 residues. CDR1 is KGHSH, CDR2 LQKENI, per germline. The germline V and J ends were trimmed by 3 bases and 0 bases, with 1 base remaining between them. CDR3 sequence (DNA): TGTGCCAGCTCACCTAGCACAGATACGCAGTATTTT. Amino acid sequence: CASSPSTDTQYF.

The chain carries TRBV5-5 and TRBJ1-4; no reliable D call. The V gene lost 0 bases and the J gene lost 5 bases, with 11 bases spanning the gap. This CDR3 contains 15 residues. Germline V gene lookup returns CDR1 SGHKS and CDR2 YYEKEE (reference sequence). The CDR3 DNA follows: TGTGCCAGCAGCTTGGGGGCGCGCTCAAATGAAAAACTGTTTTTT. It yields the protein CASSLGARSNEKLFF. The whole variable domain, filled in from reference TRBV5-5 and TRBJ1-4, reads DAGVTQSPTHLIKTRGQQVTLRCSPISGHKSVSWYQQVLGQGPQFIFQYYEKEERGRGNFPDRFSARQFPNYSSELNVNALLLGDSALYLCASSLGARSNEKLFFGSGTQLSVL.

The chain couples TRBV6-5 to TRBJ2-7; TRBD1 agrees at 8 bases. The V gene's germline CDR1 is MNHEY and CDR2 SVGAGI. The J segment lost 5 bases and the V segment lost 4 bases, leaving 13 bases of the junction unmatched. This CDR3 is built from 16 residues. The CDR3 DNA is TGTGCCAGCAGTTTTGGGGTATTACAGGGGGTCCACGAGCAGTACTTC. Its protein is CASSFGVLQGVHEQYF.

The chain has TRBV7-8 and TRBJ2-3; D gene ambiguous. Deletions cut 10 bases from V and 4 bases from J, with 18 bases between. Germline V lookup: CDR1 SGHVS, CDR2 FQNEAQ. The CDR3 runs 14 residues. CDR3 sequence (DNA): TGTGCCACCGCAGGCTTTAGGATCGCAGATACGCAGTATTTT. It translates to CATAGFRIADTQYF.

This chain uses TRBV6-2 or TRBV6-3 with TRBJ2-7; 14 positions agree with TRBD2. V dropped 6 bases and J dropped 3; count of bases not matched to a gene: 13. The V gene's germline CDR1 is MNHEY and CDR2 SVGEGT. The CDR3 contains 18 residues. CDR3 region: CASSFGLAGGILSYEQYF. CDR3 sequence (DNA): TGTGCCAGCAGCTTTGGACTAGCGGGAGGCATCCTGAGCTACGAGCAGTACTTC.

The J gene is TRBJ2-6, the V gene TRBV5-1; unclear D gene. Germline V lookup: CDR1 SGHRS, CDR2 YFSETQ. Between the trimmed V and J ends, which lost 2 bases and 0 bases, there was a span of 6 bases. CDR3 length: 15 residues. This chain's CDR3 is CASSFRASGANVLTF. CDR3 in DNA: TGCGCCAGCAGCTTTAGGGCCTCTGGGGCCAACGTCCTGACTTTC.

The rearrangement uses TRBV19 and TRBJ2-2; 8 bases map to TRBD1. The CDR3 covers 14 residues. Germline loops: CDR1 LNHDA, CDR2 SQIVND (reference sequence). The V and J ends lost 4 bases and 4 bases, in that order; junction bases with no gene match: 2. The CDR3 coding sequence is TGTGCCAGTAGTAGGGGACAGGCCACCGGGGAGCTGTTTTTT. It translates to CASSRGQATGELFF.

This chain links TRBV6-1 with TRBJ1-6; possibly TRBD1 for D (6 bases). Trimming removed 2 bases at V and 10 bases at J, with 15 bases between. The CDR3 contains 15 residues. Looked up from germline, CDR1 is MNHNS and CDR2 is SASEGT. CDR3 sequence: CASSEQQGTRSPLHF. CDR3 DNA: TGTGCCAGCAGTGAACAGCAGGGGACAAGGTCACCCCTCCACTTT.

The chain links TRBV11-2 to TRBJ2-1; D is undetermined. The V end lost 1 base, the J end lost 6 bases, and 7 bases lay between the germline ends. The V gene's germline CDR1 is SGHAT and CDR2 FQNNGV. This CDR3 contains 13 residues. The CDR3 DNA follows: TGTGCCAGCAGCTTAGTACGTATCAATGAGCAGTTCTTC. Translating it yields CASSLVRINEQFF.

The V and J genes are TRBV7-2 and TRBJ2-2; TRBD1 agrees at 9 bases. This CDR3 has 15 residues. Trimming took 5 bases from V and 7 from J; bases not matched to a gene: 8. Germline V gene lookup returns CDR1 SGHTA and CDR2 FQGNSA. CDR3 DNA: TGTGCCAGCAGCGCACAGGGGGCGCTCGGCGGGGAGCTGTTTTTT. Translation: CASSAQGALGGELFF.

V is TRBV28 and J is TRBJ1-1; TRBD1 matches at 9 bases. Germline V gene data show CDR1 as MDHEN and CDR2 as SYDVKM. The CDR3 covers 15 residues. Trimming cost V 8 bases and J 7 bases; bases outside gene matches: 14. This CDR3 reads CASATGGGLLIEAFF. The CDR3, as DNA: TGTGCCAGCGCTACAGGGGGCGGCTTACTTATTGAAGCTTTCTTT.

This chain connects TRBV5-4 to TRBJ2-4, with D perhaps matching TRBD1 or TRBD2 (5 bases each). The germline V gene encodes CDR1 SGHNT and CDR2 YYREEE (reference sequence). Trimming took off 5 bases at V and 10 bases at J, with 16 bases between the two ends. This CDR3 is 13 amino acids long. CDR3 loop: CASRTDSQGIQYF. The CDR3 DNA is TGTGCCAGCAGGACGGACTCCCAGGGAATTCAGTACTTC.

This chain uses TRBV5-5 with TRBJ2-5; unclear D gene. Trimming pared 5 bases from V and 0 bases from J, leaving 14 bases between. The CDR3 extends over 15 amino acids. Germline values: CDR1 SGHKS, CDR2 YYEKEE (reference sequence). CDR3 region: CASRRAIQYQETQYF. The CDR3 DNA is TGTGCCAGCAGAAGGGCCATACAGTACCAAGAGACCCAGTACTTC.

The chain links TRBV19 to TRBJ2-7; TRBD2 aligns across 8 bases. Looked up from germline, CDR1 is LNHDA and CDR2 is SQIVND (reference sequence). V lost 6 bases to trimming and J lost 5 bases; unmatched junction nucleotides: 3. The CDR3 totals 12 residues. The CDR3 DNA reads as TGTGCCAGTAGCACTAGCGGCAACGAGCAGTACTTC. Its protein is CASSTSGNEQYF.

DNA of the CDR3: TGCGCCAGCAGCCGGGGCGGACAGGGATTATACACCATATATTTT. Its protein is CASSRGGQGLYTIYF. V and J are TRBV4-1 and TRBJ1-3, with 8 nucleotides matching TRBD1. V lost 4 bases and J lost 8; bases outside the gene matches: 10. The CDR3 spans 15 residues. The germline CDR1 and CDR2 sequences are MGHRA and YSYEKL.

This rearrangement joins TRBV24-1 to TRBJ2-7; the match to TRBD1 covers 10 bases. The V gene end was trimmed by 4 bases and the J gene end by 5 bases; junction bases not matched to a gene: 4. Germline V lookup: CDR1 KGHDR, CDR2 SFDVKD. The CDR3 sequence is 14 residues long. CDR3 nucleotide sequence: TGTGCCACCAGTGACCCGACAGGGGGCAACGAGCAGTACTTC. Its protein is CATSDPTGGNEQYF.